Below are 2 T cell receptor beta chains sequenced from a single sample in a study of blood T cell repertoires in COVID-19. Measured with immunoSEQ multiplex PCR; TCRdb has only the in-frame clones, and not every one. The sample yields some 16,000 clones, around 92% seen once. What was sequenced was peripheral blood. The receptors stem from a human donor in a cohort sampled during active COVID-19.

This sequence joins TRBV3-1 (or the pseudogene TRBV3-2) and TRBJ2-7; the match to TRBD1 covers 9 bases. CDR1 and CDR2 (germline): LGHDT, YNNKEL (reference sequence). J gave up 6 bases and V 3 bases, and 6 bases lay outside the gene matches. CDR3 length equals 14 residues. The CDR3 loop is CASSQGQGWSEQYF. In DNA form, the CDR3 reads TGTGCCAGCAGCCAGGGACAGGGTTGGTCCGAGCAGTACTTC.

The genes are TRBV19 and TRBJ2-7, with 7 bases aligning to TRBD1. The trim removed 6 bases at V and 4 bases at J, leaving 0 bases unmatched. The CDR3 is 11 amino acids. Germline V gene lookup returns CDR1 LNHDA and CDR2 SQIVND (reference sequence). The CDR3 DNA reads TGTGCCAGTAGACAGGGGTACGAGCAGTACTTC. This codes for CASRQGYEQYF.